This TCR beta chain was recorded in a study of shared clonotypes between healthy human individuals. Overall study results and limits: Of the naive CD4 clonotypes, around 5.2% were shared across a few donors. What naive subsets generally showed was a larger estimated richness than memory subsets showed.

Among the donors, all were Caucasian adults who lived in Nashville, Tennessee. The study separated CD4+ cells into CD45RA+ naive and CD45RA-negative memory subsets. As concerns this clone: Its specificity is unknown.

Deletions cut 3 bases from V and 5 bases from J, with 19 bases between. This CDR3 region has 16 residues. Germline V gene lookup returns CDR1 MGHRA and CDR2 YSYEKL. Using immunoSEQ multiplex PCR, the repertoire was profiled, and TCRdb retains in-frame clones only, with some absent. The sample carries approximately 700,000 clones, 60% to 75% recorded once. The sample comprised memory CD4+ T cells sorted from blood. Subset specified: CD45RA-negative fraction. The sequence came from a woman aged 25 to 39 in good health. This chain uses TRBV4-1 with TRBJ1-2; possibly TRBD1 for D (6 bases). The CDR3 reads CASSHPIGRGPYGYTF. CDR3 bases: TGCGCCAGCAGCCACCCCATCGGGCGGGGGCCATATGGCTACACCTTC.